The 11 T cell receptor beta chains reported below all come from one sample, sequenced in a study of T-cell reconstitution after alpha-beta-depleted transplantation in children. Preparing the TCRbeta library involved the use of unique molecular identifiers. In TCRdb, the PCR reads were re-called with MiXCR into one record per CDR3 protein. This sample has 500,000 to 750,000 distinct CDR3 sequences, with 27% found just once. The sequencing used PBMCs, collected before TCRalphabeta/CD19-depleted stem cell transplant. These receptors were taken from a boy in the first two years of life with Wiskott-Aldrich syndrome, due to receive a stem cell transplant.

The chain recombines TRBV5-4 with TRBJ2-3; a weak D match, TRBD2 (5 bases). V was shortened by 2 bases and J by 3 bases, with 19 bases between the two germline ends. The CDR3 has 17 amino acids. Germline CDR1 and CDR2: SGHNT and YYREEE (reference sequence). CDR3 nucleotides: TGTGCCAGCAGCTTTCCGGGGAAGCGGAAGATGACAGATACGCAGTATTTT. It encodes CASSFPGKRKMTDTQYF.

The J gene is TRBJ1-1, the V gene TRBV13; D is undetermined. Deletions cut 8 bases from V and 1 base from J, with 5 bases between. The V gene's germline CDR1 is PRHDT and CDR2 FYEKMQ (reference sequence). The CDR3 totals 11 residues. The CDR3 loop reads CASGKNTEAFF. In DNA, the CDR3 is TGTGCCAGCGGAAAGAACACTGAAGCTTTCTTT.

The chain combines TRBV3-1 with TRBJ1-4, with 10 positions matching TRBD1. J lost 2 bases, V lost 1 base, and 4 bases had no gene match. Germline V lookup: CDR1 LGHDT, CDR2 YNNKEL (reference sequence). CDR3 length equals 17 residues. The CDR3 region is CASSQGTGGRTNEKLFF. The CDR3 bases are TGTGCCAGCAGCCAAGGGACAGGGGGTAGGACTAATGAAAAACTGTTTTTT.

This clonotype has a handful of counts. The chain recombines TRBV5-1 with TRBJ2-5; D uncertain. The germline V gene encodes CDR1 SGHRS and CDR2 YFSETQ. This CDR3 region has 16 residues. V shed 0 bases and J shed 5 bases, with 17 bases lying between them. The CDR3 DNA reads TGCGCCAGCAGCTTGGGTGACGGCCTGCCGGGTGAGACCCAGTACTTC. Its translation is CASSLGDGLPGETQYF.

This clonotype appeared once. The chain has TRBV28 and TRBJ2-3, with TRBD2 matching over 10 bases. CDR1 and CDR2 from the germline V gene are MDHEN and SYDVKM. The length of the CDR3 is 16 residues. The J segment lost 3 bases and the V segment lost 5 bases, leaving 8 bases of the junction unmatched. DNA of the CDR3: TGTGCCAGCAGTCTTATCCTAGCGGGAGCGACAGATACGCAGTATTTT. Protein: CASSLILAGATDTQYF.

This clonotype has just a few counts. This sequence joins TRBV5-1 and TRBJ2-7, with 7 bases that match TRBD2. The junction had 11 bases not matched to a gene; V was cut back by 4 bases and J by 4 bases. Germline V gives CDR1 SGHRS, CDR2 YFSETQ. This CDR3 is built from 15 residues. The CDR3 DNA is TGCGCCAGCAGCATAACCGGGACTAACTATTACGAGCAGTACTTC. Translated: CASSITGTNYYEQYF.

CDR3 in amino acids: CASSLDRDTGELFF. The CDR3 DNA reads as TGTGCCAGCAGTTTAGACAGGGACACCGGGGAGCTGTTTTTT. This rearrangement joins TRBV12-3 or TRBV12-4 to TRBJ2-2, with D possibly being TRBD1 (6 bases). CDR3 length: 14 amino acids. Trimming removed 1 base from V and 3 bases from J, with 6 bases in between.

This chain connects TRBV5-1 to TRBJ2-1; 16 bases map to TRBD2. CDR1 is SGHRS, CDR2 YFSETQ, per germline. This CDR3 contains 17 residues. J gave up 2 bases and V 4 bases, and 3 bases lay outside the gene matches. The CDR3 is CASSKGLAGGPYNEQFF. CDR3 nucleotides: TGCGCCAGCAGCAAGGGACTAGCGGGAGGGCCCTACAATGAGCAGTTCTTC.

V is TRBV12-3 or TRBV12-4 and J is TRBJ2-7; perhaps TRBD1 as D (5 bases). V lost 2 bases to trimming and J lost 6 bases, with 14 bases between them. This CDR3 contains 14 residues. The CDR3 spells CASSLSRVGPEQYF. The CDR3 DNA reads TGTGCCAGCAGTTTAAGCAGGGTGGGGCCCGAGCAGTACTTC.

This clonotype was seen a few times. The chain uses TRBV5-1 and TRBJ2-2; D is unclear. With 1 base removed from V and 8 bases from J, the gap between germline ends came to 9 bases. The CDR3 spans 13 residues. CDR1 and CDR2 from the germline V gene are SGHRS and YFSETQ. CDR3 nucleotide sequence: TGCGCCAGCAGCTTGTCTGGCGTTGGGGAGCTGTTTTTT. Residues: CASSLSGVGELFF.

CDR3 bases: TGCGCCAGCAGCTCATCCCCTAGCGGGAGTTTTGCAGTTGGGCAGTTCTTC. Its translation: CASSSSPSGSFAVGQFF. The chain has TRBV5-1 and TRBJ2-1; 10 positions agree with TRBD2. CDR1 and CDR2 from the germline V gene are SGHRS and YFSETQ. Losses at the gene ends were 3 bases for V and 12 bases for J; bases not matched to a gene: 18. The CDR3 extends over 17 amino acids.